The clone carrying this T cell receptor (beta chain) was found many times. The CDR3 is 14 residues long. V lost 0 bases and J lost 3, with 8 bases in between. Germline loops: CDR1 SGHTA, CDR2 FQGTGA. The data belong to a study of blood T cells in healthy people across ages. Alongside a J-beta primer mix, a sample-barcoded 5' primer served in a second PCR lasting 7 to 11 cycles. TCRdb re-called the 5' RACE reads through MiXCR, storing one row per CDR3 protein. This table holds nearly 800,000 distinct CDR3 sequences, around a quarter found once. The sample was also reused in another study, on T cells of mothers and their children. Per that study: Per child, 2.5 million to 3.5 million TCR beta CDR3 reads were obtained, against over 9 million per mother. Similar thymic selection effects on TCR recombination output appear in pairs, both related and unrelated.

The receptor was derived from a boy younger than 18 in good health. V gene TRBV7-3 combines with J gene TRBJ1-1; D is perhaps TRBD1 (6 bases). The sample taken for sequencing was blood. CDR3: CASSLTGGDTEAFF. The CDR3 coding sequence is TGTGCCAGCAGCTTAACAGGGGGTGACACTGAAGCTTTCTTT.